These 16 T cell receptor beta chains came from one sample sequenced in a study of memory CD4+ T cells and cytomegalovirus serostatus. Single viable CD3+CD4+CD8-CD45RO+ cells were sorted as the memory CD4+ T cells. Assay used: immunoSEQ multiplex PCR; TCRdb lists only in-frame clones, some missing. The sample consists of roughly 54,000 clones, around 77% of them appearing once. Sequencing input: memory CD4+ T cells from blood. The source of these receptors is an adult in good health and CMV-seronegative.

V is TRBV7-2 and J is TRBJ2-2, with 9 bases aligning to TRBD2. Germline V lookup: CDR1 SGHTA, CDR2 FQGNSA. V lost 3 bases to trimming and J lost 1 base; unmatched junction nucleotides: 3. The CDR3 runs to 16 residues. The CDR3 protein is CASSFSGSLNTGELFF. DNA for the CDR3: TGTGCCAGCAGCTTTAGCGGGAGCCTGAACACCGGGGAGCTGTTTTTT. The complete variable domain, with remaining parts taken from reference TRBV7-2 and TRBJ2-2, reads GAGVSQSPSNKVTEKGKDVELRCDPISGHTALYWYRQSLGQGLEFLIYFQGNSAPDKSGLPSDRFSAERTGGSVSTLTIQRTQQEDSAVYLCASSFSGSLNTGELFFGEGSRLTVL.

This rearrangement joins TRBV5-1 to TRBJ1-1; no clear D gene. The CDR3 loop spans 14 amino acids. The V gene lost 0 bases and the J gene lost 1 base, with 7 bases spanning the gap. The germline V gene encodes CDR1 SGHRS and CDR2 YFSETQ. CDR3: CASSLVGKNTEAFF. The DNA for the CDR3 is TGCGCCAGCAGCTTGGTGGGAAAGAACACTGAAGCTTTCTTT.

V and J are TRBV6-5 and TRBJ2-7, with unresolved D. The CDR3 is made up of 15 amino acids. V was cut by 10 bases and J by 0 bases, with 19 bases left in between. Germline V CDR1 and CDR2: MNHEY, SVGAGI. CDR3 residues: CAISARSGPSYEQYF. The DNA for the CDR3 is TGTGCCATCAGCGCTCGGAGTGGGCCCTCCTACGAGCAGTACTTC.

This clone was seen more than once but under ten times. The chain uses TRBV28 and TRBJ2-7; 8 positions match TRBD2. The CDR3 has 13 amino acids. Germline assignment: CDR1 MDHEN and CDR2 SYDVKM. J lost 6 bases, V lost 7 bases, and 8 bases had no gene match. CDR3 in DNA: TGTGCCAGCACTCCGGGGGGGCGCGGCGAGCAGTACTTC. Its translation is CASTPGGRGEQYF.

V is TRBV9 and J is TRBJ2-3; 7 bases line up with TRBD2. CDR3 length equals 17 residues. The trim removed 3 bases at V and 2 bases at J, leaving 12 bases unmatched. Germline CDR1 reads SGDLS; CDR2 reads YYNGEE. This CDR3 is CASSADTASGFTDTQYF. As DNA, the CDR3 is TGTGCCAGCAGCGCGGACACGGCTAGCGGCTTCACAGATACGCAGTATTTT.

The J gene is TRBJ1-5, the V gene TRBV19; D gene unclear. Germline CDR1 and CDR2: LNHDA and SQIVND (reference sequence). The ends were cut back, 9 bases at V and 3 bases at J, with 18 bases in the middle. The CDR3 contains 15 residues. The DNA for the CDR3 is TGTGCCAGCAGACCGGGTTTGGGTTCCAATCAGCCCCAGCATTTT. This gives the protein CASRPGLGSNQPQHF.

The chain's CDR3 is CATSRGYQPQHF. CDR3 DNA: TGTGCCACCAGCAGAGGTTATCAGCCCCAGCATTTT. J is TRBJ1-5 and V is TRBV15; unclear D gene. Germline V gene sequence: CDR1 LNHNV, CDR2 YYDKDF (reference sequence). The CDR3 contains 12 residues. The V and J ends lost 1 base and 5 bases respectively, with 3 bases between them.

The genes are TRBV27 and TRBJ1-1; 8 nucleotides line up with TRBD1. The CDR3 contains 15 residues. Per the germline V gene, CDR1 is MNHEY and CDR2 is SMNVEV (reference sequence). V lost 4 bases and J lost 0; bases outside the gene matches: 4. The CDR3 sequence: CASSWRDRMNTEAFF. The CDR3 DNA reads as TGTGCCAGCAGTTGGAGGGACAGGATGAACACTGAAGCTTTCTTT.

CDR3 DNA sequence: TGTGCCAGCAGTTACCTGGGACAGGGGAATCAAGAGACCCAGTACTTC. It encodes CASSYLGQGNQETQYF. The V call is TRBV6-6, the J call TRBJ2-5, with TRBD1 matching over 10 bases. With 2 bases clipped from V and 2 bases from J, the junction kept 5 bases outside the gene matches. The CDR3 has 16 residues. CDR1 MNHNY and CDR2 SVGAGI come from the germline V gene (reference sequence).

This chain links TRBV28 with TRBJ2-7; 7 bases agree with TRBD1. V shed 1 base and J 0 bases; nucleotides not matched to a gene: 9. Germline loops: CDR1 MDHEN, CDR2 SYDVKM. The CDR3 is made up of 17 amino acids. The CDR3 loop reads CASSLFTRAGGSYEQYF. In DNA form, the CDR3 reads TGTGCCAGCAGTTTATTCACTAGGGCAGGGGGCTCCTACGAGCAGTACTTC.

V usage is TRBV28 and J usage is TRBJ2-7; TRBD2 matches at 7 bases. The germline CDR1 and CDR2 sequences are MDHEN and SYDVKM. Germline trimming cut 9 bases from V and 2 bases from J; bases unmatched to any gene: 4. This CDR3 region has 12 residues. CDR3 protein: CASTGTTYEQYF. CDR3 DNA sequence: TGTGCCAGTACCGGGACTACCTACGAGCAGTACTTC.

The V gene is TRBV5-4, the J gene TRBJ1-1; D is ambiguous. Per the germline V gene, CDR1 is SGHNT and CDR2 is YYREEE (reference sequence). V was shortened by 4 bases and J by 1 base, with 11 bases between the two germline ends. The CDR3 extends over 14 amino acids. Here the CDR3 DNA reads TGTGCCAGCAGCCCCCCACAGAAGAACACTGAAGCTTTCTTT. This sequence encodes CASSPPQKNTEAFF.

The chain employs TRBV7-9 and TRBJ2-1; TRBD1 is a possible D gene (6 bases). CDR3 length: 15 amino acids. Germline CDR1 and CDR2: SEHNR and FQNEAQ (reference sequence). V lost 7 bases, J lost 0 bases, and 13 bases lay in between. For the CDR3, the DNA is TGTGCCAGCACCGACACAGGGAGCTCCTACAATGAGCAGTTCTTC. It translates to CASTDTGSSYNEQFF.

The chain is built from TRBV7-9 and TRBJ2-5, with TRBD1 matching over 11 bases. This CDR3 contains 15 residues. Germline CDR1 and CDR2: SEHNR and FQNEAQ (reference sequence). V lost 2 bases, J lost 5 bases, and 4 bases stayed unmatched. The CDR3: CASSLRTGGAETQYF. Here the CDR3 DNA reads TGTGCCAGCAGCTTAAGGACAGGGGGCGCGGAGACCCAGTACTTC.

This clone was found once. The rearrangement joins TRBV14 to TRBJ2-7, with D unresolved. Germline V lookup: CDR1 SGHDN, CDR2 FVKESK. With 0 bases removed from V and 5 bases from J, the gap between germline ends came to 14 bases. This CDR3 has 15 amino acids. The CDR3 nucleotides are TGTGCCAGCAGCCAAGAATCCCGGAGAACCCACGAGCAGTACTTC. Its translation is CASSQESRRTHEQYF.

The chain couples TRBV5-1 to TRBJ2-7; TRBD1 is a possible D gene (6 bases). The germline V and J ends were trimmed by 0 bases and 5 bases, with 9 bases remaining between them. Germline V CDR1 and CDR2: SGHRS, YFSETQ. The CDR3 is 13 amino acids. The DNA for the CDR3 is TGCGCCAGCAGCTTGGGACAGGCGGACGAGCAGTACTTC. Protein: CASSLGQADEQYF.